A selection of T cell receptor beta chains follows, all from one sample in a study of CD8 T cells in ankylosing spondylitis. TCRdb redid the calling of the 5' RACE reads with MiXCR, one entry per CDR3 protein. The sample has about 450,000 distinct CDR3 sequences; 25% to 30% are singletons. Sequencing input: blood, either unsorted or a sorted T cell fraction (not recorded which). The receptor source for this set is a male donor with ankylosing spondylitis. Each CDR3 is given with its conserved first and last residue. A D gene is named only where the DNA matches it firmly. Clone sizes are given selectively: once, few, many, or a class where the clone is expanded.

v_gene	len	d_gene	j_gene	abundance	CDR3aa	CDR3nt
TRBV5-1	16	NA	TRBJ2-2	NA	CASSLAAGQNTGELFF	TGCGCCAGCAGCTTGGCCGCGGGACAGAACACCGGGGAGCTGTTTTTT
TRBV5-4	15	TRBD2	TRBJ2-1	NA	CASSLVGGIDNEQFF	TGTGCCAGCAGCTTGGTCGGGGGGATAGACAATGAGCAGTTCTTC
TRBV10-3	13	NA	TRBJ2-1	few	CAIKGLGANEQFF	TGTGCCATCAAAGGGCTAGGTGCGAATGAGCAGTTCTTC
TRBV29-1	14	TRBD2	TRBJ2-1	NA	CSEIAGSSYNEQFF	TGCAGCGAAATAGCGGGAAGCTCCTACAATGAGCAGTTCTTC
TRBV18	17	TRBD2	TRBJ2-2	NA	CASSPLSSGMSTGELFF	TGTGCCAGCTCACCACTTTCTAGCGGGATGAGCACCGGGGAGCTGTTTTTT
TRBV5-1	11	NA	TRBJ2-1	NA	CASSSNMEQFF	TGCGCCAGCAGCTCTAACATGGAGCAGTTCTTC
TRBV15	15	TRBD2	TRBJ2-7	NA	CATSRTPGLANEQYF	TGTGCCACCAGCAGAACTCCGGGACTAGCAAACGAGCAGTACTTC
TRBV5-1	13	NA	TRBJ1-1	once	CASSLAGLREAFF	TGCGCCAGCAGCTTGGCCGGCCTCCGTGAAGCTTTCTTT
TRBV20-1	14	TRBD2	TRBJ2-1	NA	CSIRSGRALSEQFF	TGCAGTATACGTAGCGGGAGGGCCCTCAGTGAGCAGTTCTTC
TRBV20-1	16	TRBD2	TRBJ2-3	NA	CSARALAEEPTDTQYF	TGCAGTGCAAGGGCCCTAGCGGAAGAACCCACAGATACGCAGTATTTT
TRBV19	15	NA	TRBJ2-3	NA	CASSPDISSTDTQYF	TGTGCCAGTAGTCCGGACATTTCTAGCACAGATACGCAGTATTTT
TRBV20-1	12	NA	TRBJ1-2	few	CSANPNYYGYTF	TGCAGTGCTAATCCGAACTACTATGGCTACACCTTC
TRBV29-1	13	NA	TRBJ1-2	few	CSVARTTNYGYTF	TGCAGCGTTGCTCGAACCACTAACTATGGCTACACCTTC
TRBV5-1	14	TRBD1	TRBJ1-2	few	CASSLDGQGDGYTF	TGCGCCAGCAGCTTGGACGGACAGGGGGATGGCTACACCTTC
TRBV6-1	14	TRBD1	TRBJ1-2	many	CASSPSRDSYGYTF	TGTGCCAGCAGTCCTTCCCGGGACAGCTATGGCTACACCTTC
TRBV20-1	14	NA	TRBJ2-1	NA	CSASYTLVFNEQFF	TGCAGTGCTAGCTACACTTTAGTGTTCAATGAGCAGTTCTTC
TRBV20-1	14	TRBD2	TRBJ2-1	NA	CSASSGSTYNEQFF	TGCAGTGCAAGTAGCGGGAGTACCTACAATGAGCAGTTCTTC
TRBV12-3/TRBV12-4	15	TRBD1	TRBJ2-4	NA	CASSLFWTGENIQYF	TGTGCCAGCAGTTTATTTTGGACAGGGGAAAACATTCAGTACTTC